The 24 T cell receptor beta chains in this list originate from one sample, sequenced in a study of T-cell reconstitution after alpha-beta-depleted transplantation in children. Antigens of these TCRs are unknown. Study outcomes and limitations: One year after transplant, T-cell counts and diversity came mostly from newly produced T cells.

TCRbeta library construction was performed incorporating unique molecular identifiers. TCRdb re-called the PCR reads with MiXCR, one entry per CDR3 protein. This sample has some 300,000 distinct CDR3 sequences; less than 9.5% occur once, and the top ten carry around 9.8%. Specimen: peripheral blood, collected 360 days after TCRalphabeta/CD19-depleted stem cell transplant. The receptors were gathered from a female patient aged 2-10 years who had a stem cell transplant for Fanconi anemia, so the T cells may come from the graft donor.

This clonotype was observed at least ten times. V is TRBV12-3 or TRBV12-4 and J is TRBJ2-7; 10 bases fit TRBD1. V lost 7 bases and J lost 4; bases outside the gene matches: 10. The length of the CDR3 is 15 residues. The CDR3 sequence: CASNRDRGLLYEQYF. The CDR3 DNA reads as TGTGCCAGCAACCGAGACAGGGGGCTGCTTTACGAGCAGTACTTC.

On this clonotype itself: A read error may be the cause here, since a much bigger clone is one base away. This chain uses TRBV20-1 with TRBJ2-7; 8 positions agree with TRBD1. CDR3 length equals 12 residues. Per germline, CDR1 DFQATT and CDR2 SNEGSKA (reference sequence). The CDR3 reads CSGQGSWYEQYF. The CDR3 region has the DNA TGCAGCGGACAGGGTTCTTGGTACGAGCAGTACTTC.

V and J are TRBV21-1 and TRBJ1-3. TRBV21-1 corresponds to a pseudogene. The CDR3 contains 14 residues. The CDR3 region is CASSKRHSGNTIYF. In DNA, the CDR3 is TGTGCCAGCAGCAAAAGACACTCTGGAAACACCATATATTTT.

This chain links TRBV5-4 with TRBJ1-4; D perhaps matches TRBD1 (6 bases). Germline CDR1 reads SGHNT; CDR2 reads YYREEE (reference sequence). The CDR3 has 15 residues. The V and J ends lost 0 bases and 6 bases respectively, with 12 bases between them. The DNA for the CDR3 is TGTGCCAGCAGCTTGGGCGGGGGGCGCGATGAAAAACTGTTTTTT. Protein: CASSLGGGRDEKLFF.

A remark on this clonotype: One base away lies a much larger clone, so this may be a sequencing read error. The CDR3 DNA reads as TGTGCCAGCCAGACAGGGGGCTATGCAGATACGCAGTATTTT. This translates into CASQTGGYADTQYF. This rearrangement joins TRBV11-2 to TRBJ2-3; TRBD1 matches 10 bases. Per germline, CDR1 SGHAT and CDR2 FQNNGV. The V gene end was trimmed by 8 bases and the J gene end by 4 bases; junction bases not matched to a gene: 6. CDR3 length: 14 residues. Looking up the rest from reference TRBV11-2 and TRBJ2-3 gives the full variable domain: EAGVAQSPRYKIIEKRQSVAFWCNPISGHATLYWYQQILGQGPKLLIQFQNNGVVDDSQLPKDRFSAERLKGVDSTLKIQPAKLEDSAVYLCASQTGGYADTQYFGPGTRLTVL.

The gene calls are TRBV7-9 and TRBJ1-1, with 8 bases that match TRBD1. Germline V CDR1 and CDR2: SEHNR, FQNEAQ (reference sequence). The CDR3 has 17 residues. V lost 2 bases, J lost 1 base, and 9 bases stayed unmatched. The CDR3 region has the DNA TGTGCCAGCAGCTTAAAGATCAGGGGGCGCGCGAACACTGAAGCTTTCTTT. Protein: CASSLKIRGRANTEAFF.

This clonotype was seen ten or more times. The V call is TRBV10-3, the J call TRBJ2-7; 12 nucleotides align to TRBD1. This CDR3 has 19 residues. Germline V CDR1 and CDR2: ENHRY, SYGVKD. Losses at the gene ends were 4 bases for V and 1 base for J; bases not matched to a gene: 14. The CDR3 protein is CAISVTGTGGTYRSYEQYF. CDR3 DNA sequence: TGTGCCATCAGTGTGACCGGGACAGGGGGCACCTACCGTTCCTACGAGCAGTACTTC.

This clonotype was counted once. The junction departs from germline at one end; a sequencing error may be responsible. CDR3 sequence (DNA): TGCGCCAGAAGCTCGACCCGGAGCTCCTATAATTCACCCCTCCACTTT. Its protein is CARSSTRSSYNSPLHF. J is TRBJ1-6 and V is TRBV5-1; D not certain. The CDR3 sequence is 16 residues long. Looked up from germline, CDR1 is SGHRS and CDR2 is YFSETQ.

This clonotype was detected many times. The chain combines TRBV28 with TRBJ2-1; 8 bases match TRBD1. Germline assignment: CDR1 MDHEN and CDR2 SYDVKM. The CDR3 runs to 15 residues. Trimming cost V 2 bases and J 6 bases; bases outside gene matches: 6. The CDR3 DNA is TGTGCCAGCAGTTTAAGGCAGGGGGCGGGCAATGAGCAGTTCTTC. This codes for CASSLRQGAGNEQFF.

Many counts were recorded for this clonotype. The J gene is TRBJ2-5, the V gene TRBV5-5; unclear D gene. The germline gives CDR1 SGHKS, CDR2 YYEKEE (reference sequence). Trimming removed 0 bases from V and 0 bases from J, with 6 bases in between. The CDR3 is 14 residues long. Here the CDR3 DNA reads TGTGCCAGCAGCTTGGATGGGAACCAAGAGACCCAGTACTTC. This gives the protein CASSLDGNQETQYF. Based on the CDR3 plus reference TRBV5-5 and TRBJ2-5, the full variable domain is DAGVTQSPTHLIKTRGQQVTLRCSPISGHKSVSWYQQVLGQGPQFIFQYYEKEERGRGNFPDRFSARQFPNYSSELNVNALLLGDSALYLCASSLDGNQETQYFGPGTRLLVL.

This clonotype was counted ten times or more. This sequence joins TRBV20-1 and TRBJ2-7; perhaps TRBD2 as D (6 bases). The V gene lost 1 base and the J gene lost 2 bases, with 9 bases spanning the gap. CDR3 length equals 13 residues. CDR1 and CDR2 from the germline V gene are DFQATT and SNEGSKA (reference sequence). CDR3 in amino acids: CSARVEGPYEQYF. The DNA for the CDR3 is TGCAGTGCTAGAGTGGAGGGTCCCTACGAGCAGTACTTC.

The chain couples TRBV25-1 to TRBJ1-3; D not certain. CDR1 is MGHDK and CDR2 is SYGVNS in the germline V gene. V was cut by 4 bases and J by 0 bases, with 7 bases left in between. The CDR3 has 14 residues. The CDR3 sequence: CASSAGVSGNTIYF. DNA for the CDR3: TGTGCCAGCAGTGCCGGGGTCTCTGGAAACACCATATATTTT.

There are many counts of this clonotype. This rearrangement joins TRBV20-1 to TRBJ1-1, with a tentative D call TRBD1 (5 bases). Trimming took off 1 base at V and 6 bases at J, with 18 bases between the two ends. Germline assignment: CDR1 DFQATT and CDR2 SNEGSKA (reference sequence). This CDR3 comprises 15 residues. The DNA for the CDR3 is TGCAGTGCTAGAGTCGGCGGGTGGGGAGGGGCTGAAGCTTTCTTT. Amino acids: CSARVGGWGGAEAFF.

The V and J genes are TRBV2 and TRBJ2-4; 10 nucleotides agree with TRBD1. Trimming removed 3 bases from V and 7 bases from J; junction bases left unmatched: 6. The CDR3 consists of 15 residues. The germline gives CDR1 SNHLY, CDR2 FYNNEI. DNA for the CDR3: TGTGCCAGCAGTGAGGACAGGGGGGGTAGGAACATTCAGTACTTC. It yields the protein CASSEDRGGRNIQYF.

The chain is built from TRBV2 and TRBJ2-3; 10 bases match TRBD2. V was clipped by 2 bases and J by 4 bases; unmatched bases: 6. Looked up from germline, CDR1 is SNHLY and CDR2 is FYNNEI. There are 16 residues in the CDR3. The CDR3 nucleotides are TGTGCCAGCAGTGAACTCGGGCTAGCGGGAGCAGATACGCAGTATTTT. Translation gives CASSELGLAGADTQYF.

This clonotype was seen a few times. The chain recombines TRBV7-6 with TRBJ2-5; TRBD2 is a possible D gene (5 bases). The CDR3 is made up of 14 amino acids. V shed 5 bases and J shed 1 base, with 11 bases lying between them. Germline V gene data show CDR1 as SGHVS and CDR2 as FNYEAQ. The CDR3 DNA is TGTGCCAGCAGCCAAAACGGGGTCCAAGAGACCCAGTACTTC. Translated, it gives CASSQNGVQETQYF.

The sample holds many counts of this clonotype. The chain joins TRBV18 to TRBJ2-7, with TRBD1 matching over 10 bases. V trimming: 5 bases; J trimming: 1 base; junction bases outside the gene matches: 2. CDR1 and CDR2 (germline): KGHSH, LQKENI. This CDR3 is built from 14 residues. The CDR3 sequence: CASSKGQGSYEQYF. The CDR3 DNA sequence: TGTGCCAGCTCAAAGGGACAGGGGTCCTACGAGCAGTACTTC.

This clonotype has ten or more counts. The chain links TRBV7-2 to TRBJ1-4; D call uncertain. V lost 5 bases, J lost 0 bases, and 1 base lay in between. This CDR3 is built from 12 residues. Per the germline V gene, CDR1 is SGHTA and CDR2 is FQGNSA. CDR3 in amino acids: CASSATNEKLFF. Here the CDR3 DNA reads TGTGCCAGCAGCGCAACTAATGAAAAACTGTTTTTT.

The table lists this clonotype with many counts. The chain carries TRBV20-1 and TRBJ2-5; D is ambiguous. Germline V gives CDR1 DFQATT, CDR2 SNEGSKA (reference sequence). Trimming removed 1 base from V and 4 bases from J, with 10 bases in between. CDR3 length: 13 residues. The CDR3 DNA follows: TGCAGTGCTAGAGGTGTAGGGCTAGAGACCCAGTACTTC. Translation gives CSARGVGLETQYF.

This clonotype was seen at least ten times. The chain joins TRBV5-1 to TRBJ2-1; D not certain. Germline values: CDR1 SGHRS, CDR2 YFSETQ. The CDR3 is 15 amino acids. Trimming removed 0 bases at V and 7 bases at J, with 14 bases between. This chain's CDR3 is CASSLARHGLNEQFF. The CDR3 DNA follows: TGCGCCAGCAGCTTGGCCCGACACGGGCTTAATGAGCAGTTCTTC.

This clonotype was observed a handful of times. V usage is TRBV5-1 and J usage is TRBJ1-3; D possibly corresponds to TRBD1 (6 bases). This CDR3 comprises 17 residues. Germline V gene data show CDR1 as SGHRS and CDR2 as YFSETQ. Trimming cost V 4 bases and J 4 bases, with 21 bases left between them. The CDR3 region is CASSAGQSGTFGNTIYF. In nucleotides, the CDR3 is TGCGCCAGCAGCGCTGGACAGTCCGGAACTTTCGGAAACACCATATATTTT.

In its sample, this clonotype was seen many times. This chain joins TRBV12-3 or TRBV12-4 and TRBJ1-2; possible D gene TRBD1, 5 bases. CDR3 length: 14 residues. V was pared by 7 bases and J by 1 base, with 13 bases between. Written as DNA, the CDR3 is TGTGCCAGCACCCCTGGGGCTCGTAACTATGGCTACACCTTC. Protein: CASTPGARNYGYTF.

This clonotype showed up just a few times. The genes are TRBV30 and TRBJ1-2; D unresolved. Germline V lookup: CDR1 GTSNPN, CDR2 SVGIG (reference sequence). This CDR3 is built from 13 residues. Trimming pared 3 bases from V and 4 bases from J, leaving 12 bases between. DNA of the CDR3: TGTGCCTGGAGGGCCCCTGGTGGCTATGGCTACACCTTC. Encoded protein: CAWRAPGGYGYTF.

This clonotype came up once. A much bigger clone sits one base away, suggesting this may be a read error. The rearrangement uses TRBV12-3 or TRBV12-4 and TRBJ1-2; the D gene is possibly TRBD1 (5 bases). There are 15 residues in the CDR3. V was cut by 6 bases and J by 0 bases, with 14 bases left in between. The CDR3 region has the DNA TGTGCCAGCAGAAAACAGGCCCAAGCTAACTATGGCTACACCTTC. Amino acid sequence: CASRKQAQANYGYTF.